This T cell receptor beta chain is from a study of early T cells in non-severe SARS-CoV-2 infection. Study background: Sequencing targeted bulk RNA from unsorted whole blood, leaving chains unpaired.

This clonotype was seen many times. Antigen specificity is unknown. Unique molecular identifiers tagged individual cDNA molecules. In TCRdb, the 5' RACE reads were re-called with MiXCR into one record per CDR3 protein. The sample shows more than 25,000 distinct CDR3 sequences, 5.3% of them seen only once. This CDR3 comprises 15 residues. V gave up 8 bases and J gave up 3 bases; unmatched junction bases: 8. Per the germline V gene, CDR1 is DFQATT and CDR2 is SNEGSKA (reference sequence). Study-level points and caveats: The matching step, a VDJdb search, favored anti-spike CD8 responses and missed private and CD4 specificities.

The specimen was whole blood. This chain links TRBV20-1 with TRBJ2-3; 13 nucleotides align to TRBD2. The TCR comes from an adult who was a healthcare worker with PCR-confirmed SARS-CoV-2 infection or an uninfected control (not recorded which). CDR3 DNA: TGCAGTCTTAGGAAGGGACTAGCGGGGACAGATACGCAGTATTTT. Amino acid sequence: CSLRKGLAGTDTQYF.